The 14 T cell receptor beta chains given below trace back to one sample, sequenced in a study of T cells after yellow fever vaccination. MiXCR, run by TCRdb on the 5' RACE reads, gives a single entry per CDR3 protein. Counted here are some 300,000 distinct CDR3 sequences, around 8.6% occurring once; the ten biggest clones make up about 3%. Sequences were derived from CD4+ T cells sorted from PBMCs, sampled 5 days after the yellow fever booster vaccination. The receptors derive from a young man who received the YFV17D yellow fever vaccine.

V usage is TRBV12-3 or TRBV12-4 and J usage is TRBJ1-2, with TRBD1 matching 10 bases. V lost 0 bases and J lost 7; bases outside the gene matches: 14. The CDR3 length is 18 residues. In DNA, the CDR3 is TGTGCCAGCAGTTTAGCGGACTACCCCGGGACAGGGGCTATTGGCTACACCTTC. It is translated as CASSLADYPGTGAIGYTF.

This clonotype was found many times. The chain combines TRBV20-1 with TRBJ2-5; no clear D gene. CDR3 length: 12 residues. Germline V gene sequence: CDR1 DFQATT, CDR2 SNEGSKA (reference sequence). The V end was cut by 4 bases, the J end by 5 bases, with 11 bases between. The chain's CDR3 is CSATLTSETQYF. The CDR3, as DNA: TGCAGTGCTACCCTGACTTCGGAGACCCAGTACTTC.

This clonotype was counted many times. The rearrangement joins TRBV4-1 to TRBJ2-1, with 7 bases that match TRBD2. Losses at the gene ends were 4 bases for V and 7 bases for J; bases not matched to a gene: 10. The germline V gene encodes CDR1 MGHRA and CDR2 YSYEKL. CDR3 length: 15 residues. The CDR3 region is CASSLWEGISNEQFF. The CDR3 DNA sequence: TGCGCCAGCAGCCTATGGGAGGGAATCTCGAATGAGCAGTTCTTC.

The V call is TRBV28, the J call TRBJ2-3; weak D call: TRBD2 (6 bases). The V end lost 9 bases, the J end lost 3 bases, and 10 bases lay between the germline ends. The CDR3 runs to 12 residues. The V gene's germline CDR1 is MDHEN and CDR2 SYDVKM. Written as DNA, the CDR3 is TGTGCCAGTGGAGGGGAAACAGATACGCAGTATTTT. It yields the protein CASGGETDTQYF.

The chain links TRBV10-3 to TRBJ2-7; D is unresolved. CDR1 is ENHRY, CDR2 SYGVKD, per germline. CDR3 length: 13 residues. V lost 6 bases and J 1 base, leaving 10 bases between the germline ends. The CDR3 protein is CAISPPASYEQYF. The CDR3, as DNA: TGTGCCATCAGCCCTCCGGCTTCCTACGAGCAGTACTTC.

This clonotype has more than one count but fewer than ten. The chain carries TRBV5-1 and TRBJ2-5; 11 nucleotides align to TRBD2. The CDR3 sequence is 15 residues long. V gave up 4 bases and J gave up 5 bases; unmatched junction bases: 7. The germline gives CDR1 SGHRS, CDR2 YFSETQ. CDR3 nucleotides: TGCGCCAGCAGCCCGCGACTAGCGGGGCGGGAGACCCAGTACTTC. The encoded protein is CASSPRLAGRETQYF.

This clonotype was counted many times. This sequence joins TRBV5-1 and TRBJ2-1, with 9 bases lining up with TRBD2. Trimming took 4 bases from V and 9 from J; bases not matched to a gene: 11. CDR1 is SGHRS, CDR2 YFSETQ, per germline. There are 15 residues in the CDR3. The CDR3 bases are TGCGCCAGCAGCCCAGATAGCGGGGGTGGGAGTGAGCAGTTCTTC. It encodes CASSPDSGGGSEQFF.

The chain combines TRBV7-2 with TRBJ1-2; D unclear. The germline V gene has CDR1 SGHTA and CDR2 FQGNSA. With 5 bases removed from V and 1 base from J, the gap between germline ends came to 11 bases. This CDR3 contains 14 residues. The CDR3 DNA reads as TGTGCCAGCAGCCAACTCGGGCTTAACTATGGCTACACCTTC. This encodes CASSQLGLNYGYTF. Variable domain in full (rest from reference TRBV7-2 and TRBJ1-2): GAGVSQSPSNKVTEKGKDVELRCDPISGHTALYWYRQSLGQGLEFLIYFQGNSAPDKSGLPSDRFSAERTGGSVSTLTIQRTQQEDSAVYLCASSQLGLNYGYTFGSGTRLTVV.

This CDR3 is CASSLTTDSGNTIYF. The CDR3 DNA reads as TGCGCCAGCAGCTTAACGACAGACTCTGGAAACACCATATATTTT. This rearrangement joins TRBV5-1 to TRBJ1-3, with D possibly being TRBD1 (5 bases). Germline V CDR1 and CDR2: SGHRS, YFSETQ. The CDR3 spans 15 residues. Trimming cost V 2 bases and J 0 bases, with 9 bases left between them.

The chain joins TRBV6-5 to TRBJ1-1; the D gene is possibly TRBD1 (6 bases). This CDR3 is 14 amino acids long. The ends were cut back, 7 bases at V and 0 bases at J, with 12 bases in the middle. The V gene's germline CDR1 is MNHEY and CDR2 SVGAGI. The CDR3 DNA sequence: TGTGCCAGCACCGGGACACCGATGAACACTGAAGCTTTCTTT. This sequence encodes CASTGTPMNTEAFF.

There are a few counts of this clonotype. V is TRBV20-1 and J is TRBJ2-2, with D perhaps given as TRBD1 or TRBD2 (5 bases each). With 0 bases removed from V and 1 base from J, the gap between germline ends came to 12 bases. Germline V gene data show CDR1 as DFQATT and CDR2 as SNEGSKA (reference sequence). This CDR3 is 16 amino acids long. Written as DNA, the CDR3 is TGCAGTGCTAGAGATCGTACTAGGGGGAACACCGGGGAGCTGTTTTTT. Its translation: CSARDRTRGNTGELFF.

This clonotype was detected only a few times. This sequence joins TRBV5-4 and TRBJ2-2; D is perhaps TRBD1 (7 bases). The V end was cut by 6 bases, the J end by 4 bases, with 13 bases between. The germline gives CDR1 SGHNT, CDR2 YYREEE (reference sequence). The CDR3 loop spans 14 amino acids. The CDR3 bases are TGTGCCAGCACCCAGGGGGGTGGCACCGGGGAGCTGTTTTTT. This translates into CASTQGGGTGELFF.

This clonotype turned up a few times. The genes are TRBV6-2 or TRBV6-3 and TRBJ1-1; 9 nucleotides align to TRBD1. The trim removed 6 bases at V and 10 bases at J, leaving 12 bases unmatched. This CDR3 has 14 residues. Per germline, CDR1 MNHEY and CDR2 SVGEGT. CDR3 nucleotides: TGTGCCAGCAGCAGCCGGGACAGGGCAGCTGGAGCTTTCTTT. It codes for CASSSRDRAAGAFF.

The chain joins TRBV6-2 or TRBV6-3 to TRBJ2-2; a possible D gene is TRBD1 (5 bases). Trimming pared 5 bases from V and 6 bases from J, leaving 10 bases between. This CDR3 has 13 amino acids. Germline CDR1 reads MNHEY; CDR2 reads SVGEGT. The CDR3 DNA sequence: TGTGCCAGCAGTGAAACGACAGCCGGGGAGCTGTTTTTT. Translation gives CASSETTAGELFF.